Following are 23 T cell receptor beta chains from one sample sequenced in a study of shared clonotypes between healthy human individuals. Produced via immunoSEQ multiplex PCR; TCRdb's table is partial and in-frame only. In the table there are about 990,000 clones, more than 75% of which are singletons. The source material was memory CD4+ T cells from PBMCs. Subset in this sample: CD45RA-negative fraction. Receptors originate from a man between 18 and 29 years old in good health. Some clones in this sample may be carry-over from other donors' samples.

The V and J genes are TRBV9 and TRBJ2-7; no firm D call. Trimming removed 2 bases from V and 0 bases from J, with 18 bases in between. The germline CDR1 and CDR2 sequences are SGDLS and YYNGEE. The CDR3 totals 17 residues. The CDR3, as DNA: TGTGCCAGCAGCGTCATGGGTACCCAAATATTCTCCTACGAGCAGTACTTC. Amino acids: CASSVMGTQIFSYEQYF.

The chain couples TRBV9 to TRBJ2-1, with TRBD1 matching 9 bases. CDR1 SGDLS and CDR2 YYNGEE come from the germline V gene. With V trimmed by 3 bases and J by 5 bases, 6 bases remained unmatched. This CDR3 is built from 15 residues. The CDR3 DNA reads as TGTGCCAGCAGCGAGAGGGACAGGGCCAACAATGAGCAGTTCTTC. It translates to CASSERDRANNEQFF.

The gene calls are TRBV10-2 and TRBJ1-4, with 8 bases lining up with TRBD1. After removal of 5 bases from V and 5 bases from J, the junction contained 4 bases not matched to a gene. The CDR3 spans 14 residues. Germline V gene sequence: CDR1 WSHSY, CDR2 SAAADI. CDR3 amino acids: CASSYAGGNEKLFF. The DNA for the CDR3 is TGCGCCAGCAGTTACGCAGGGGGCAATGAAAAACTGTTTTTT.

The V call is TRBV28, the J call TRBJ1-1; D ambiguous. Germline CDR1 MDHEN, CDR2 SYDVKM. Trimming took 8 bases from V and 9 from J, leaving 13 bases between them. The CDR3 totals 11 residues. CDR3 in amino acids: CASSVLDQAFF. The CDR3, as DNA: TGTGCCAGCTCGGTCCTGGATCAAGCTTTCTTT. Supplemented by reference TRBV28 and TRBJ1-1, the full variable domain reads DVKVTQSSRYLVKRTGEKVFLECVQDMDHENMFWYRQDPGLGLRLIYFSYDVKMKEKGDIPEGYSVSREKKERFSLILESASTNQTSMYLCASSVLDQAFFGQGTRLTVV.

This chain uses TRBV9 with TRBJ2-3; D is perhaps TRBD2 (5 bases). Germline V gene sequence: CDR1 SGDLS, CDR2 YYNGEE. V lost 6 bases to trimming and J lost 6 bases, with 20 bases between them. The CDR3 contains 15 residues. CDR3 sequence reads: CASTLGYGNRDTQYF. As DNA, the CDR3 is TGTGCCAGCACCCTTGGTTACGGGAATCGGGATACGCAGTATTTT.

V usage is TRBV15 and J usage is TRBJ1-5, with 7 bases fitting TRBD1. The CDR3 spans 17 residues. The germline CDR1 and CDR2 sequences are LNHNV and YYDKDF (reference sequence). Trimming at V came to 3 bases and at J to 5 bases, leaving 13 bases not matched to a gene. The CDR3 sequence is CATSRAFRGGRDQPQHF. CDR3 DNA sequence: TGTGCCACCAGCAGGGCATTCAGGGGGGGAAGGGATCAGCCCCAGCATTTT.

This chain connects TRBV6-5 to TRBJ1-3; tentative D call: TRBD1 (6 bases). CDR1 is MNHEY, CDR2 SVGAGI, per germline. Trimming removed 6 bases at V and 4 bases at J, with 10 bases between. This CDR3 has 13 amino acids. The CDR3 region has the DNA TGTGCCAGCAGCACAGGGCCCGGAAACACCATATATTTT. This gives the protein CASSTGPGNTIYF.

The chain recombines TRBV27 with TRBJ2-3; 8 bases align to TRBD2. This CDR3 contains 15 residues. The germline V gene has CDR1 MNHEY and CDR2 SMNVEV (reference sequence). V trimming: 8 bases; J trimming: 2 bases; junction bases outside the gene matches: 9. Here the CDR3 reads CASCTSGLNTDTQYF. CDR3 DNA: TGTGCCAGCTGTACTAGCGGTTTGAACACAGATACGCAGTATTTT.

CDR3 region: CASSPRPDTQYF. The CDR3 DNA sequence: TGTGCCAGCAGCCCCAGGCCAGATACGCAGTATTTT. The rearrangement links TRBV13 to TRBJ2-3; D not resolved. The CDR3 runs 12 residues. Per the germline V gene, CDR1 is PRHDT and CDR2 is FYEKMQ (reference sequence). Trimming removed 5 bases at V and 4 bases at J, with 7 bases between.

The V gene is TRBV11-2, the J gene TRBJ2-1, with 13 bases fitting TRBD2. Germline CDR1 is SGHAT and CDR2 is FQNNGV. The CDR3 consists of 15 residues. J was trimmed by 5 bases and V by 4 bases; bases with no gene match: 2. The CDR3 spells CASSSTSGRDNEQFF. DNA of the CDR3: TGTGCCAGCAGCTCTACTAGCGGGAGGGACAATGAGCAGTTCTTC.

This chain joins TRBV28 and TRBJ1-2; D unclear. The CDR3 is 14 amino acids. CDR1 and CDR2 from the germline V gene are MDHEN and SYDVKM. The germline V and J ends were trimmed by 7 bases and 4 bases, with 16 bases remaining between them. Here the CDR3 DNA reads TGTGCCAGCAAGGGCGGCGGCTCACTCTATGGCTACACCTTC. Translated, it gives CASKGGGSLYGYTF.

The chain employs TRBV6-5 and TRBJ1-5; possible D gene TRBD1, 5 bases. The ends were cut back, 8 bases at V and 4 bases at J, with 12 bases in the middle. Germline V gene sequence: CDR1 MNHEY, CDR2 SVGAGI. The CDR3 is 13 amino acids. The CDR3 DNA sequence: TGTGCCAGCCGTAGGGACTTAAATCAGCCCCAGCATTTT. Protein product: CASRRDLNQPQHF.

This chain links TRBV6-5 with TRBJ1-1; 7 nucleotides line up with TRBD1. Germline V CDR1 and CDR2: MNHEY, SVGAGI. This CDR3 has 15 residues. Trimming took 6 bases from V and 1 from J; bases not matched to a gene: 8. CDR3 region: CASRYRRQGNTEAFF. The CDR3 DNA reads as TGTGCCAGCAGGTACCGGAGACAGGGGAACACTGAAGCTTTCTTT.

The V and J genes are TRBV7-8 and TRBJ2-1, with D possibly called TRBD1 or TRBD2 (5 bases each). Looked up from germline, CDR1 is SGHVS and CDR2 is FQNEAQ. This CDR3 has 11 residues. Trimming removed 9 bases at V and 6 bases at J, with 9 bases between. CDR3 sequence reads: CASGTGNEQFF. As DNA, the CDR3 is TGTGCCAGTGGGACGGGCAATGAGCAGTTCTTC.

The chain combines TRBV13 with TRBJ2-5, with D possibly matching TRBD2 (6 bases). V dropped 5 bases and J dropped 7 bases, with 14 bases sitting between them. Germline values: CDR1 PRHDT, CDR2 FYEKMQ (reference sequence). This CDR3 has 13 amino acids. DNA for the CDR3: TGTGCCAGCAGCAGACTAGGGGTCGGGACCCAGTACTTC. Protein product: CASSRLGVGTQYF.

Note on this clone: Distinct nucleotide sequences in the sample also encode this CDR3. The J gene is TRBJ2-7, the V gene TRBV11-2; the D gene is possibly TRBD2 (5 bases). CDR1 SGHAT and CDR2 FQNNGV come from the germline V gene. The CDR3 has 14 amino acids. V shed 1 base and J shed 1 base, with 8 bases lying between them. This chain's CDR3 is CASSLVPGSYEQYF. The CDR3 DNA is TGTGCCAGCAGCTTAGTCCCGGGGTCCTACGAGCAGTACTTC.

This chain uses TRBV7-3 with TRBJ1-3; D not certain. Germline V gene data show CDR1 as SGHTA and CDR2 as FQGTGA. The CDR3 totals 16 residues. With 2 bases removed from V and 0 bases from J, the gap between germline ends came to 11 bases. The CDR3 is CASSLGPAVSGNTIYF. CDR3 coding DNA: TGTGCCAGCAGCTTAGGACCAGCGGTCTCTGGAAACACCATATATTTT.

This sequence joins TRBV27 and TRBJ2-6; D gene unclear. The CDR3 is made up of 13 amino acids. Germline V gene data show CDR1 as MNHEY and CDR2 as SMNVEV (reference sequence). The ends were cut back, 3 bases at V and 4 bases at J, with 4 bases in the middle. CDR3 loop: CASSFLGANVLTF. In DNA form, the CDR3 reads TGTGCCAGCAGTTTCCTCGGGGCCAACGTCCTGACTTTC. Combining the CDR3 with reference TRBV27 and TRBJ2-6 gives the whole variable domain EAQVTQNPRYLITVTGKKLTVTCSQNMNHEYMSWYRQDPGLGLRQIYYSMNVEVTDKGDVPEGYKVSRKEKRNFPLILESPSPNQTSLYFCASSFLGANVLTFGAGSRLTVL.

CDR3 loop: CAWGRTGGNTIYF. DNA for the CDR3: TGTGCCTGGGGGCGGACAGGGGGAAACACCATATATTTT. The V gene is TRBV30, the J gene TRBJ1-3; TRBD1 aligns across 8 bases. The CDR3 spans 13 residues. The J segment lost 4 bases and the V segment lost 5 bases, leaving 4 bases of the junction unmatched. Germline V gene sequence: CDR1 GTSNPN, CDR2 SVGIG (reference sequence). Full variable domain (outside the CDR3, taken from reference TRBV30 and TRBJ1-3): SQTIHQWPATLVQPVGSPLSLECTVEGTSNPNLYWYRQAAGRGLQLLFYSVGIGQISSEVPQNLSASRPQDRQFILSSKKLLLSDSGFYLCAWGRTGGNTIYFGEGSWLTVV.

This rearrangement joins TRBV29-1 to TRBJ2-3, with D perhaps matching TRBD1 (6 bases). Trimming removed 3 bases at V and 2 bases at J, with 9 bases between. This CDR3 spans 13 amino acids. In germline, CDR1 is SQVTM, CDR2 ANQGSEA. DNA of the CDR3: TGCAGCGTTGATCAGGGGCACACAGATACGCAGTATTTT. It translates to CSVDQGHTDTQYF.

As concerns this clone: This specimen includes other DNA sequences encoding the same CDR3. This chain joins TRBV30 and TRBJ2-3, with 9 bases identical to TRBD1. The CDR3 length is 14 residues. The trim removed 1 base at V and 3 bases at J, leaving 2 bases unmatched. Germline CDR1 is GTSNPN and CDR2 is SVGIG (reference sequence). CDR3 in DNA: TGTGCCTGGAGTGACGGACAGGGGACAGATACGCAGTATTTT. Translated, it gives CAWSDGQGTDTQYF. Drawing the rest from reference TRBV30 and TRBJ2-3, the complete variable domain is SQTIHQWPATLVQPVGSPLSLECTVEGTSNPNLYWYRQAAGRGLQLLFYSVGIGQISSEVPQNLSASRPQDRQFILSSKKLLLSDSGFYLCAWSDGQGTDTQYFGPGTRLTVL.

Concerning this clone itself: Additional DNA sequences in this sample encode the identical CDR3. CDR3 region: CASTREQETQYF. CDR3 bases: TGTGCCAGCACGAGGGAGCAAGAGACCCAGTACTTC. V and J are TRBV2 and TRBJ2-5; weak D call: TRBD2 (5 bases). Germline loops: CDR1 SNHLY, CDR2 FYNNEI. The CDR3 runs to 12 residues. V lost 7 bases and J lost 2, with 8 bases in between.

This clone was detected once. The CDR3 DNA sequence: TGCGCCAGCAGTAGAGGTGGGAGCGAAATTTCCTACGAGCAGTACTTC. It is translated as CASSRGGSEISYEQYF. The chain links TRBV5-1 to TRBJ2-7, with D perhaps matching TRBD2 (5 bases). Trimming shortened V by 5 bases and J by 1 base, and 19 bases separated the two germline ends. The CDR3 spans 16 residues. Germline loops: CDR1 SGHRS, CDR2 YFSETQ.